The subject of this entry is one TCR beta chain. It has no known antigen specificity. Qualities for individual bases were not recorded, and no much larger clone is one base off. This record belongs to a study of blood T cell repertoires in COVID-19 (TCRdb year 2020). For context, the study as a whole: Samples covering the acute and convalescent phases of COVID-19 were provided by collaborators in the United States, Italy and Spain. Samples were obtained from the ongoing ImmuneRACE study (first 160 participants) and from 1,254 subjects provided by 6 global collaborators. Deeply sampled blood TCRbeta repertoires from subjects exposed to, actively infected with, or recovered from COVID-19 were included in the dataset. The material from the prospective study consisted of cDNA or gDNA derived from T cells, B-cell-depleted T cells, or PBMCs. The sample metadata nearly always contained a de-identified subject ID, COVID-19 status, age in years and sex. Where available, HLA class I and class II types were taken from metadata supplied by the sample provider and were not determined by assay-based typing. The repertoires were released in a freely available public database meant as a resource for research on the immune response to SARS-CoV-2.

What the study reported, not specific to this receptor: How much clinical and demographic metadata was included differed by source and by participant, and the metadata was provided uncurated.

The immunoSEQ Assay, a bias-controlled multiplex PCR, was used to amplify TCRbeta CDR3 regions from genomic DNA. Regarding the original processing steps: The number of nucleated cells in each sample was estimated by amplification of reference gene primers within the assay. To quantify the absolute abundance of each unique TCRbeta CDR3 rearrangement, sequence reads were collapsed and filtered. For each sample, productive Simpson clonality was calculated as the square root of Simpson's diversity index across productive rearrangements. TCRdb mirrors the immuneACCESS table, restricted to in-frame sequences. Some clones are absent from its copies; in checked studies, under half trace to an unresolved V gene, and the reason for the others is unknown. That table is the source of V, J and clone size, and D and trimming were worked out from the DNA. The sample has around 260,000 clones on record, less than 90% of them singletons. Jointly, the top ten make up under 5.5% of the sample.

Collaborating institutions collected whole blood in K2EDTA tubes following their own protocols. For TCRbeta analysis, collaborator samples were shipped as frozen whole blood, as isolated PBMCs, or as DNA extracted from either sample type. The germline V gene encodes CDR1 LNHDA and CDR2 SQIVND (reference sequence). V and J are trimmed by 5 bases and 4 bases, and the gene matches miss 32 bases of the junction. Including cysteine and phenylalanine, the CDR3 has 24 amino acids. Only CDR3 DNA is held: 72 bases, read in frame from base 1. The source is a man between 60 and 75 years old with acute or convalescent COVID-19. The rearranged chain carries TRBV19 and TRBJ2-1, and TRBD1 matches 10 of the central bases. The specimen sequenced was peripheral blood. The base sequence is TGTGCCAGTAGTCATCGTCCGGGACAGGGGATCCACCACTACTCCAGCGGGGGTTACAATGAGCAGTTCTTC. This sequence encodes CASSHRPGQGIHHYSSGGYNEQFF.